This passage covers 21 T cell receptor beta chains from one sample sequenced in a study of cytomegalovirus exposure and HLA in healthy donors. The PCR ran on 60 Vbeta and 13 Jbeta primers. TCRdb's copy holds only in-frame clones and misses some; the assay was immunoSEQ multiplex PCR. The sample lists about 67,000 clones; about 70% were seen once. Sequencing was performed on PBMCs. The receptor set was obtained from a woman under 40 in good health and CMV-seronegative.

A few counts support this clone. The gene calls are TRBV6-5 and TRBJ1-2, with D perhaps TRBD1 (5 bases). The germline V gene has CDR1 MNHEY and CDR2 SVGAGI. The V and J ends lost 6 bases and 6 bases respectively, with 14 bases between them. The CDR3 is made up of 13 amino acids. This CDR3 reads CASSKGGGDGYTF. The CDR3 nucleotides are TGTGCCAGCAGCAAAGGCGGAGGGGATGGCTACACCTTC.

This clone has only one observation. The chain links TRBV7-2 to TRBJ2-1; D is undetermined. The germline V and J ends were trimmed by 6 bases and 10 bases, with 16 bases remaining between them. This CDR3 is built from 13 residues. Germline V gene sequence: CDR1 SGHTA, CDR2 FQGNSA. CDR3 loop: CASSFTMRSEQFF. The CDR3, as DNA: TGTGCCAGCAGTTTTACAATGCGGTCCGAGCAGTTCTTC.

The CDR3 sequence: CASSSLAGAGETQYF. The CDR3 DNA sequence: TGCGCCAGCAGCTCTTTAGCGGGGGCGGGAGAGACCCAGTACTTC. This chain links TRBV5-1 with TRBJ2-5; TRBD2 aligns across 9 bases. The V gene's germline CDR1 is SGHRS and CDR2 YFSETQ. This CDR3 contains 15 residues. V lost 3 bases, J lost 4 bases, and 7 bases stayed unmatched.

The J gene is TRBJ2-7, the V gene TRBV19, with 9 bases identical to TRBD1. The CDR3 has 15 amino acids. The V gene end was trimmed by 2 bases and the J gene end by 6 bases; junction bases not matched to a gene: 8. Germline CDR1 LNHDA, CDR2 SQIVND (reference sequence). In DNA form, the CDR3 reads TGTGCCAGTAGTATAACCGGGACAGGGATCTCCGAGCAGTACTTC. Protein: CASSITGTGISEQYF.

This clone was picked up a small number of times. The rearrangement links TRBV27 to TRBJ1-1, with D maybe TRBD1 (5 bases). V lost 5 bases and J lost 1, with 20 bases in between. Germline CDR1 is MNHEY and CDR2 is SMNVEV (reference sequence). CDR3 length: 17 amino acids. The CDR3 spells CASSRQKGVSRNTEAFF. CDR3 DNA sequence: TGTGCCAGCAGTCGGCAGAAAGGGGTTTCTAGGAACACTGAAGCTTTCTTT.

This clone is a singleton in its sample. The chain recombines TRBV4-3 with TRBJ2-5; the D is unclear. This CDR3 is 13 amino acids long. V was cut by 0 bases and J by 4 bases, with 6 bases left in between. CDR1 is LGHNA, CDR2 YSLEER, per germline. CDR3 DNA: TGCGCCAGCAGCCAAGATTTGAGAGAGACCCAGTACTTC. Encoded protein: CASSQDLRETQYF.

This chain links TRBV18 with TRBJ1-2; no reliable D call. This CDR3 is built from 16 residues. Trimming took 3 bases from V and 4 from J, leaving 18 bases between them. CDR1 and CDR2 from the germline V gene are KGHSH and LQKENI. Here the CDR3 reads CASSPISPGEGYGYTF. The CDR3 coding sequence is TGTGCCAGCTCACCCATCAGCCCCGGGGAGGGCTATGGCTACACCTTC. Drawing the rest from reference TRBV18 and TRBJ1-2, the complete variable domain is NAGVMQNPRHLVRRRGQEARLRCSPMKGHSHVYWYRQLPEEGLKFMVYLQKENIIDESGMPKERFSAEFPKEGPSILRIQQVVRGDSAAYFCASSPISPGEGYGYTFGSGTRLTVV.

This clone was seen once. The chain has TRBV18 and TRBJ1-2, with 7 positions matching TRBD1. Germline-derived CDR1 and CDR2 are KGHSH and LQKENI. The CDR3 extends over 16 amino acids. V shed 0 bases and J 3 bases; nucleotides not matched to a gene: 7. The CDR3 coding sequence is TGTGCCAGCTCACCACCAATAGACAGGGATCACTATGGCTACACCTTC. Translating it yields CASSPPIDRDHYGYTF. Complete variable domain (other parts from reference TRBV18 and TRBJ1-2): NAGVMQNPRHLVRRRGQEARLRCSPMKGHSHVYWYRQLPEEGLKFMVYLQKENIIDESGMPKERFSAEFPKEGPSILRIQQVVRGDSAAYFCASSPPIDRDHYGYTFGSGTRLTVV.

This rearrangement joins TRBV10-3 to TRBJ1-2; 10 bases are a match to TRBD1. This CDR3 has 14 residues. Germline V gene sequence: CDR1 ENHRY, CDR2 SYGVKD. With 10 bases clipped from V and 4 bases from J, the junction kept 9 bases outside the gene matches. Written as DNA, the CDR3 is TGTGCCAGCAGCTCGACAGGGGGCTCCTATGGCTACACCTTC. This gives the protein CASSSTGGSYGYTF.

V is TRBV11-3 and J is TRBJ2-7; D may be TRBD1 (5 bases). Trimming shortened V by 1 base and J by 6 bases, and 10 bases separated the two germline ends. The CDR3 is made up of 13 amino acids. CDR1 is SGHNT and CDR2 is YENEEA in the germline V gene. Here the CDR3 reads CASSLGAGSEQYF. CDR3 nucleotides: TGTGCCAGCAGCTTAGGGGCAGGGTCCGAGCAGTACTTC.

The rearrangement uses TRBV5-1 and TRBJ1-1, with TRBD1 matching 9 bases. The germline V gene encodes CDR1 SGHRS and CDR2 YFSETQ. With V trimmed by 0 bases and J by 4 bases, 1 base remained unmatched. This CDR3 is 14 amino acids long. The CDR3: CASSLGQGVTEAFF. The DNA of the CDR3 is TGCGCCAGCAGCTTGGGACAGGGGGTCACTGAAGCTTTCTTT.

J is TRBJ2-3 and V is TRBV7-9, with 12 bases aligning to TRBD2. Germline CDR1 is SEHNR and CDR2 is FQNEAQ (reference sequence). V dropped 2 bases and J dropped 2; count of bases not matched to a gene: 2. The CDR3 totals 16 residues. CDR3 nucleotide sequence: TGTGCCAGCAGCTTAACTAGCGGGGGGAACACAGATACGCAGTATTTT. Protein product: CASSLTSGGNTDTQYF.

The sample holds a few counts of this clone. J is TRBJ1-5 and V is TRBV4-1; tentatively, D is TRBD1 (6 bases). The V gene's germline CDR1 is MGHRA and CDR2 YSYEKL. This CDR3 region has 15 residues. Trimming removed 1 base from V and 5 bases from J, with 12 bases in between. The CDR3 loop reads CASSQVGGGYQPQHF. The CDR3 region has the DNA TGCGCCAGCAGCCAAGTGGGCGGGGGCTATCAGCCCCAGCATTTT.

The rearrangement uses TRBV18 and TRBJ2-5; TRBD2 agrees at 7 bases. V lost 3 bases and J lost 1; bases outside the gene matches: 2. CDR1 is KGHSH and CDR2 is LQKENI in the germline V gene. The CDR3 runs to 14 residues. The CDR3 is CASSPTGGQETQYF. In DNA form, the CDR3 reads TGTGCCAGCTCACCGACGGGGGGCCAAGAGACCCAGTACTTC.

The chain carries TRBV6-6 and TRBJ1-1, with D possibly matching TRBD1 (6 bases). Germline CDR1 MNHNY, CDR2 SVGAGI (reference sequence). CDR3 length: 14 amino acids. Trimming pared 5 bases from V and 8 bases from J, leaving 18 bases between. For the CDR3, the DNA is TGTGCCAGCAGTCCCCGCTCAGGGGCACTCGAAGCTTTCTTT. As protein: CASSPRSGALEAFF.

The chain is built from TRBV11-2 and TRBJ1-2, with a tentative D call TRBD1 (5 bases). Germline V lookup: CDR1 SGHAT, CDR2 FQNNGV. The germline V and J ends were trimmed by 5 bases and 8 bases, with 18 bases remaining between them. The CDR3 is made up of 14 amino acids. CDR3 sequence reads: CASSNYRGKGGYTF. CDR3 DNA: TGTGCCAGCAGCAATTACCGGGGGAAGGGGGGCTACACCTTC.

The chain links TRBV28 to TRBJ2-1; a possible D gene is TRBD2 (7 bases). V dropped 9 bases and J dropped 6 bases, with 15 bases sitting between them. This CDR3 region has 13 residues. CDR1 MDHEN and CDR2 SYDVKM come from the germline V gene. CDR3: CASYGGPRNEQFF. The DNA of the CDR3 is TGTGCCAGTTACGGGGGGCCCCGCAATGAGCAGTTCTTC.

This clone was recorded a few times. The rearrangement joins TRBV18 to TRBJ1-2; 7 nucleotides line up with TRBD1. CDR1 is KGHSH and CDR2 is LQKENI in the germline V gene. The V gene end was trimmed by 3 bases and the J gene end by 0 bases; junction bases not matched to a gene: 4. This CDR3 is built from 15 residues. As DNA, the CDR3 is TGTGCCAGCTCACCCCCCGGACAGGCTAACTATGGCTACACCTTC. It is translated as CASSPPGQANYGYTF.

The rearrangement links TRBV11-3 to TRBJ2-3; 16 bases agree with TRBD2. CDR3 length: 17 amino acids. Germline assignment: CDR1 SGHNT and CDR2 YENEEA. V lost 5 bases to trimming and J lost 4 bases; unmatched junction nucleotides: 6. CDR3 nucleotides: TGTGCCAGCAGCGCGGGACTAGCGGGGGGGATTGCAGATACGCAGTATTTT. Its protein product is CASSAGLAGGIADTQYF. Full variable domain (missing parts from reference TRBV11-3 and TRBJ2-3): EAGVVQSPRYKIIEKKQPVAFWCNPISGHNTLYWYLQNLGQGPELLIRYENEEAVDDSQLPKDRFSAERLKGVDSTLKIQPAELGDSAVYLCASSAGLAGGIADTQYFGPGTRLTVL.

The chain couples TRBV28 to TRBJ1-1; a weak D match, TRBD1 (6 bases). Trimming pared 4 bases from V and 5 bases from J, leaving 20 bases between. The CDR3 spans 16 residues. From germline, CDR1 is MDHEN and CDR2 SYDVKM. DNA of the CDR3: TGTGCCAGCAGTTCACCAGGGGAGAGGTCGGGAACTGAAGCTTTCTTT. Translated: CASSSPGERSGTEAFF. The whole variable domain, remainder taken from reference TRBV28 and TRBJ1-1, is DVKVTQSSRYLVKRTGEKVFLECVQDMDHENMFWYRQDPGLGLRLIYFSYDVKMKEKGDIPEGYSVSREKKERFSLILESASTNQTSMYLCASSSPGERSGTEAFFGQGTRLTVV.

The rearrangement uses TRBV10-3 and TRBJ2-3, with 9 bases identical to TRBD2. Germline V CDR1 and CDR2: ENHRY, SYGVKD. The V gene end was trimmed by 0 bases and the J gene end by 4 bases; junction bases not matched to a gene: 5. CDR3 length equals 16 residues. CDR3 bases: TGTGCCATCAGTGAGTCTGGCGGGGGGGCCGCAGATACGCAGTATTTT. It codes for CAISESGGGAADTQYF.